A selection of T cell receptor beta chains follows, all from one sample in a study of T-cell reconstitution after alpha-beta-depleted transplantation in children. One entry per CDR3 protein, called by TCRdb with MiXCR from the PCR reads. Of around 960,000 distinct CDR3 sequences listed, about 29% are singletons. The sample consisted of PBMCs, mostly from graft donor cells, taken 360 days after TCRalphabeta/CD19-depleted stem cell transplant. The origin of the receptors is a boy in the first two years of life who had a stem cell transplant for SCID, so the T cells may come from the graft donor. The CDR3 runs from the conserved cysteine through the conserved F or W. The D gene is left open where the match is weak. Clone size appears in some rows only: once, few, many, or a class for an expanded clone.

clone size	D gene	V gene	J gene	CDR3 length	CDR3 protein	CDR3 DNA
.	.	TRBV12-3/TRBV12-4	TRBJ2-5	16	CASSQNPGHLQETQYF	TGTGCCAGCAGCCAAAACCCGGGACACCTACAAGAGACCCAGTACTTC
.	TRBD1	TRBV6-2/TRBV6-3	TRBJ2-3	16	CASSYPSGTGGDTQYF	TGTGCCAGCAGTTACCCCTCCGGGACAGGGGGAGATACGCAGTATTTT
few	.	TRBV28	TRBJ2-5	15	CASSTQQGSPGTQYF	TGTGCCAGCAGTACCCAACAGGGTTCCCCCGGGACCCAGTACTTC
few	TRBD1	TRBV15	TRBJ2-2	14	CATRIQGNTGELFF	TGTGCCACCAGAATACAGGGGAATACCGGGGAGCTGTTTTTT
.	.	TRBV29-1	TRBJ2-5	14	CSVDGLHNTETQYF	TGCAGCGTTGACGGGCTCCACAATACGGAGACCCAGTACTTC
few	.	TRBV4-1	TRBJ2-2	18	CASSPLGAKPSYTGELFF	TGCGCCAGCAGCCCCCTTGGAGCGAAACCTAGTTACACCGGGGAGCTGTTTTTT
.	.	TRBV12-3/TRBV12-4	TRBJ2-2	15	CASKPKLASTGELFF	TGTGCCAGCAAGCCCAAATTAGCGAGCACCGGGGAGCTGTTTTTT
few	.	TRBV6-2/TRBV6-3	TRBJ1-5	14	CASSSTASNQPQHF	TGTGCCAGCAGTTCCACAGCTAGCAATCAGCCCCAGCATTTT
.	.	TRBV9	TRBJ2-1	18	CASSVEWGKVSSYNEQFF	TGTGCCAGCAGCGTAGAATGGGGTAAGGTGAGCTCCTACAATGAGCAGTTCTTC
few	.	TRBV5-1	TRBJ2-3	16	CASSLPGTLLTDTQYF	TGCGCCAGCAGCTTGCCCGGGACTCTTCTCACAGATACGCAGTATTTT
.	.	TRBV12-3/TRBV12-4	TRBJ1-1	16	CASSFPRTAMNTEAFF	TGTGCCAGCAGTTTCCCCAGGACAGCTATGAACACTGAAGCTTTCTTT
.	TRBD2	TRBV24-1	TRBJ2-1	16	CATSGKTSGGAGEQFF	TGTGCCACCAGTGGGAAGACTAGCGGGGGGGCGGGTGAGCAGTTCTTC
few	.	TRBV20-1	TRBJ2-7	15	CSARDLRGADYEQYF	TGCAGTGCTAGAGATCTCCGGGGGGCGGACTACGAGCAGTACTTC
many	.	TRBV4-2	TRBJ2-1	17	CASSQGAPPRIYNEQFF	TGTGCCAGCAGCCAAGGGGCTCCACCCCGGATTTACAATGAGCAGTTCTTC
many	.	TRBV7-2	TRBJ1-1	12	CASSTQGTEAFF	TGTGCCAGCAGCACCCAGGGCACTGAAGCTTTCTTT
few	TRBD2	TRBV10-3	TRBJ2-2	18	CAISPSNPAGPTTGELFF	TGTGCCATCAGCCCTAGTAACCCAGCGGGGCCCACTACCGGGGAGCTGTTTTTT
.	TRBD1	TRBV20-1	TRBJ2-3	14	CSAPRDRSTDTQYF	TGCAGTGCCCCCAGGGACAGAAGCACAGATACGCAGTATTTT
.	TRBD1	TRBV18	TRBJ1-5	15	CASSLDRGVYQPQHF	TGTGCCAGCTCACTGGACAGGGGTGTTTATCAGCCCCAGCATTTT
.	TRBD1	TRBV12-3/TRBV12-4	TRBJ2-1	17	CASSPPPKGQGYNEQFF	TGTGCCAGCAGTCCCCCTCCGAAAGGACAGGGATACAATGAGCAGTTCTTC
.	.	TRBV4-1	TRBJ2-1	16	CASSHRTGRTYNEQFF	TGCGCCAGCAGCCACCGTACAGGTAGGACCTACAATGAGCAGTTCTTC
.	.	TRBV7-2	TRBJ1-2	16	CASSLPGPRGNYGYTF	TGTGCCAGCAGCTTACCGGGACCTCGAGGAAACTATGGCTACACCTTC
.	TRBD1	TRBV5-1	TRBJ2-5	17	CASSSLGPQGARETQYF	TGCGCCAGCAGCTCACTGGGGCCTCAGGGGGCGAGGGAGACCCAGTACTTC
.	TRBD2	TRBV2	TRBJ2-3	15	CASNRLAGGTDTQYF	TGTGCCAGCAATCGTCTAGCGGGGGGCACAGATACGCAGTATTTT
.	TRBD1	TRBV2	TRBJ2-7	12	CASRDRGDEQYF	TGTGCCAGCAGAGACAGGGGTGACGAGCAGTACTTC
few	.	TRBV20-1	TRBJ2-6	14	CSAPSNSGANVLTF	TGCAGTGCTCCCTCAAACTCTGGGGCCAACGTCCTGACTTTC
.	.	TRBV4-1	TRBJ1-1	13	CASSHQGGNEAFF	TGCGCCAGCAGCCACCAGGGAGGAAATGAAGCTTTCTTT
.	.	TRBV2	TRBJ2-3	16	CASSGGTSSSTDTQYF	TGTGCCAGCAGTGGGGGGACTTCCTCTAGCACAGATACGCAGTATTTT
.	TRBD1	TRBV10-3	TRBJ2-3	17	CAISPTRQGVTTDTQYF	TGTGCCATCAGTCCGACGCGACAGGGGGTAACGACAGATACGCAGTATTTT
.	TRBD1	TRBV5-1	TRBJ1-1	16	CASSSRQGRSNTEAFF	TGCGCCAGCAGCTCTAGACAGGGGAGGTCGAACACTGAAGCTTTCTTT
few	.	TRBV28	TRBJ1-5	17	CASSSPFGTTSNQPQHF	TGTGCCAGCAGTTCTCCCTTCGGTACTACTAGCAATCAGCCCCAGCATTTT
.	TRBD1	TRBV15	TRBJ1-1	15	CATSSPPQGATEAFF	TGTGCCACCAGCAGCCCCCCCCAGGGGGCCACTGAAGCTTTCTTT